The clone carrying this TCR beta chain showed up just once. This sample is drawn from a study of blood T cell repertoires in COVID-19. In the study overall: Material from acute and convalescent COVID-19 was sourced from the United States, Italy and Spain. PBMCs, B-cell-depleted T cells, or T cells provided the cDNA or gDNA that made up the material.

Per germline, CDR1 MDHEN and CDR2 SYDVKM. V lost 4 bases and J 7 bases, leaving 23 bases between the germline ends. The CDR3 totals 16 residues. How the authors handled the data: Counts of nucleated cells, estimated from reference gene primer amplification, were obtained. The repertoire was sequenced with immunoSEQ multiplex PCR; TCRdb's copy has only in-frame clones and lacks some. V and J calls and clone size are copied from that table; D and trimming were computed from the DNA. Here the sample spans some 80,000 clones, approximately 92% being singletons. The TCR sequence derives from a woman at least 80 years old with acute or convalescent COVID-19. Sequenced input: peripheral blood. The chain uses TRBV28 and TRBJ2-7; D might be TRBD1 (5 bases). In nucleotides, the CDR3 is TGTGCCAGCAGTTCCGGTAGGGGCAGGCCCCCTCGGGAGCAGTACTTC. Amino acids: CASSSGRGRPPREQYF.